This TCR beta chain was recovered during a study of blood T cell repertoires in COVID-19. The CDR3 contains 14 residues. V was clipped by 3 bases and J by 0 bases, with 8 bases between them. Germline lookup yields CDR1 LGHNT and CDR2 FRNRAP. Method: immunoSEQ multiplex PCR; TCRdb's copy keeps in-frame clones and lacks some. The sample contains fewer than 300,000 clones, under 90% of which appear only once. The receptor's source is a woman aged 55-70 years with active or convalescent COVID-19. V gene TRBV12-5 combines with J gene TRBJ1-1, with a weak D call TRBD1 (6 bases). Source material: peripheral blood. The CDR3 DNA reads TGTGCTAGTGGTTTAGGACAGATGAACACTGAAGCTTTCTTT. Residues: CASGLGQMNTEAFF.